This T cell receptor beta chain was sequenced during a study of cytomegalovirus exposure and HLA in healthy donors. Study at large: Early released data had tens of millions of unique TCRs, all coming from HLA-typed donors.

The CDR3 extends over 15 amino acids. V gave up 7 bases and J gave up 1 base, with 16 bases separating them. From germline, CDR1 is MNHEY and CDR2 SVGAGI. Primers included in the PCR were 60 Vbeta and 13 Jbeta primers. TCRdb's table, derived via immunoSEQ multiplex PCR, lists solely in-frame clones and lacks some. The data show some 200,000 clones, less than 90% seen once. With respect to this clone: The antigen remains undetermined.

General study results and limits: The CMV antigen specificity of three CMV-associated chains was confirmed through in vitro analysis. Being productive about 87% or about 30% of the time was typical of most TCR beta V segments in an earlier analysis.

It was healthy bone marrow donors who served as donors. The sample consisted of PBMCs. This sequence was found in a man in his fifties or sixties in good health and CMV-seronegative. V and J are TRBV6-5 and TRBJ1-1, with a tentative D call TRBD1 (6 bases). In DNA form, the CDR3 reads TGTGCCAGCACCGGATACAGGGACGCGAACACTGAAGCTTTCTTT. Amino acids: CASTGYRDANTEAFF.